One sample yielded the 22 T cell receptor beta chains listed below, sequenced in a study of regulatory T cells in long-lasting Graves disease. Time point of the sample: persistent/refractory GD, antithyroid drugs over 5 years with positive TRAb. PBMC-derived RNA was used for the TCR library. Arm-PCR of CDR3 regions and iRepertoire HTBI primers were the basis on which TCR beta libraries were built. MiXCR, run by TCRdb on the multiplex PCR reads, gives a single entry per CDR3 protein. The sample shows 650,000 to 850,000 distinct CDR3 sequences, approximately 31% of them seen only once. The material was peripheral blood mononuclear cells (PBMCs), obtained when the disease was refractory, from a patient treated with antithyroid drugs. These TCRs come from a female donor with Graves disease.

The rearrangement uses TRBV20-1 and TRBJ1-4; no clear D gene. Germline V gives CDR1 DFQATT, CDR2 SNEGSKA (reference sequence). The CDR3 is 17 amino acids. V was pared by 3 bases and J by 7 bases, with 24 bases between. The CDR3 sequence: CSASLSATQPGGEKLFF. The CDR3 DNA is TGCAGTGCTAGCTTGTCGGCTACCCAACCGGGAGGTGAAAAACTGTTTTTT.

The rearrangement links TRBV6-1 to TRBJ2-5, with 9 nucleotides matching TRBD1. The CDR3 totals 17 residues. The ends lost 6 bases at V and 2 bases at J; junction bases unmatched: 13. Germline lookup yields CDR1 MNHNS and CDR2 SASEGT. DNA of the CDR3: TGTGCCAGCAGAATTTCGACCGGGACAGGGTTTCAAGAGACCCAGTACTTC. Its protein is CASRISTGTGFQETQYF.

The table lists this clonotype with a few counts. This chain links TRBV9 with TRBJ1-1; no reliable D call. The germline CDR1 and CDR2 sequences are SGDLS and YYNGEE. V was pared by 3 bases and J by 1 base, with 10 bases between. The CDR3 has 14 residues. The CDR3, as DNA: TGTGCCAGCAGCGAAGAGCCGGGGAACACTGAAGCTTTCTTT. This sequence encodes CASSEEPGNTEAFF.

Comment on this clonotype: One junction end disagrees with the germline gene, perhaps due to a read error. The chain has TRBV6-5 and TRBJ2-6; a possible D gene is TRBD1 (6 bases). The germline gives CDR1 MNHEY, CDR2 SVGAGI. The CDR3 spans 18 residues. The CDR3 here is CASSYLGATTLPRGALVF. CDR3 in DNA: TGTGCCAGCAGTTATTTGGGGGCTACGACCCTCCCCCGGGGAGCGCTCGTATTC.

This clonotype has at least ten counts. The chain recombines TRBV11-2 with TRBJ2-3; possibly TRBD1 for D (6 bases). CDR3 length: 15 amino acids. The germline gives CDR1 SGHAT, CDR2 FQNNGV. Trimming took 4 bases from V and 1 from J, leaving 12 bases between them. This chain's CDR3 is CASSYQGQRTDTQYF. The DNA of the CDR3 is TGTGCCAGCAGCTACCAGGGGCAACGCACAGATACGCAGTATTTT.

Many counts were recorded for this clonotype. This chain links TRBV24-1 with TRBJ1-1; D uncertain. The CDR3 is made up of 11 amino acids. Deletions cut 3 bases from V and 10 bases from J, with 8 bases between. Germline CDR1 is KGHDR and CDR2 is SFDVKD. CDR3 nucleotide sequence: TGTGCCACCAGTGATGGGGTTACAGCTTTCTTT. Protein: CATSDGVTAFF.

The chain recombines TRBV5-4 with TRBJ1-4; D uncertain. Trimming took off 1 base at V and 6 bases at J, with 13 bases between the two ends. Germline-derived CDR1 and CDR2 are SGHNT and YYREEE (reference sequence). The CDR3 is 15 residues long. The DNA of the CDR3 is TGTGCCAGCAGCTTGTCCGTCAGAGGTGATGAAAAACTGTTTTTT. Translated, it gives CASSLSVRGDEKLFF. The variable domain in full, with the rest retrieved from reference TRBV5-4 and TRBJ1-4, is ETGVTQSPTHLIKTRGQQVTLRCSSQSGHNTVSWYQQALGQGPQFIFQYYREEENGRGNFPPRFSGLQFPNYSSELNVNALELDDSALYLCASSLSVRGDEKLFFGSGTQLSVL.

This clonotype was observed a handful of times. The chain links TRBV6-1 to TRBJ2-7, with D possibly matching TRBD1 (5 bases). Germline CDR1 is MNHNS and CDR2 is SASEGT. This CDR3 is 13 amino acids long. The V end was cut by 0 bases, the J end by 7 bases, with 10 bases between. CDR3 amino acids: CASSEAWGREQYF. The CDR3 DNA is TGTGCCAGCAGTGAAGCGTGGGGCCGTGAGCAGTACTTC.

This chain uses TRBV5-4 with TRBJ2-4; a weak D match, TRBD1 (6 bases). The germline V gene encodes CDR1 SGHNT and CDR2 YYREEE (reference sequence). The length of the CDR3 is 13 residues. The V gene lost 4 bases and the J gene lost 9 bases, with 14 bases spanning the gap. The CDR3 loop is CASSPGQSPIQYF. The CDR3 region has the DNA TGTGCCAGCAGCCCAGGACAGAGTCCCATTCAGTACTTC.

DNA of the CDR3: TGTGCCACCAGCAGTGATACCGCTCAAAGAGAGCAGTACTTC. Its protein product is CATSSDTAQREQYF. J is TRBJ2-7 and V is TRBV15; D gene unclear. In germline, CDR1 is LNHNV, CDR2 YYDKDF (reference sequence). This CDR3 has 14 amino acids. V lost 3 bases to trimming and J lost 7 bases, with 16 bases between them.

This sequence joins TRBV9 and TRBJ1-2, with TRBD1 matching over 7 bases. In germline, CDR1 is SGDLS, CDR2 YYNGEE. The CDR3 is 14 residues long. With V trimmed by 3 bases and J by 8 bases, 10 bases remained unmatched. CDR3: CASSATTGADGYTF. CDR3 sequence (DNA): TGTGCCAGCAGCGCCACTACAGGGGCGGACGGCTACACCTTC.

The chain joins TRBV20-1 to TRBJ2-7; TRBD2 aligns across 12 bases. CDR1 and CDR2 (germline): DFQATT, SNEGSKA (reference sequence). The CDR3 sequence is 18 residues long. The DNA for the CDR3 is TGCAGCGCCCGGAAGGGACATACTCGGACTAGCGGGGTATGGGAGCAGTACTTC. It codes for CSARKGHTRTSGVWEQYF.

In nucleotides, the CDR3 is TGTGCCAGCAGGAAGACAGGGGTTCGGGAAAAACTGTTTTTT. It translates to CASRKTGVREKLFF. The chain recombines TRBV12-3 or TRBV12-4 with TRBJ1-4, with 8 bases matching TRBD1. The V gene end was trimmed by 6 bases and the J gene end by 8 bases; junction bases not matched to a gene: 8. This CDR3 has 14 residues.

This clonotype came up many times. The rearrangement joins TRBV6-1 to TRBJ1-1; no definite D call. This CDR3 contains 15 residues. Deletions cut 6 bases from V and 4 bases from J, with 18 bases between. Germline CDR1 is MNHNS and CDR2 is SASEGT. CDR3 loop: CASSGIEIGLTEAFF. In DNA form, the CDR3 reads TGTGCCAGCAGCGGGATAGAGATCGGTCTCACTGAAGCTTTCTTT.

On this clonotype itself: A read error may produce the germline difference seen at one junction end. V usage is TRBV20-1 and J usage is TRBJ1-2; tentatively, D is TRBD1 (6 bases). The CDR3 length is 14 residues. Looked up from germline, CDR1 is DFQATT and CDR2 is SNEGSKA (reference sequence). As DNA, the CDR3 is TGCAGTGCCAGAGGGGGGGCAGGGGAGTCCGGCTACACCTTC. It specifies CSARGGAGESGYTF.

The sample holds a few counts of this clonotype. The chain couples TRBV7-9 to TRBJ1-1; D is ambiguous. The CDR3 runs to 12 residues. CDR1 is SEHNR and CDR2 is FQNEAQ in the germline V gene (reference sequence). Deletions cut 3 bases from V and 5 bases from J, with 7 bases between. The CDR3 loop is CASSFVETEAFF. The DNA of the CDR3 is TGTGCCAGCAGCTTCGTCGAAACTGAAGCTTTCTTT.

Details on this clonotype: The junction shows a germline mismatch at one end, possibly a read error. The rearrangement uses TRBV6-1 and TRBJ2-1; possibly TRBD1 for D (6 bases). This CDR3 is 13 amino acids long. Per the germline V gene, CDR1 is MNHNS and CDR2 is SASEGT. Here the CDR3 DNA reads TGTGCCAGCAGAGTGACAACCGGGACATCGATAACCTTC. Amino acid sequence: CASRVTTGTSITF.

J is TRBJ1-5 and V is TRBV11-2; 7 nucleotides match TRBD1. The germline V gene has CDR1 SGHAT and CDR2 FQNNGV. Trimming at V came to 5 bases and at J to 3 bases, leaving 4 bases not matched to a gene. The CDR3 spans 14 residues. The CDR3 DNA sequence: TGTGCCAGCAGCGTCGACAGGGTCAATCAGCCCCAGCATTTT. It codes for CASSVDRVNQPQHF.

This clonotype was seen only a few times. The chain employs TRBV2 and TRBJ2-7; 7 positions match TRBD1. CDR3 length: 17 amino acids. V lost 8 bases and J lost 2; bases outside the gene matches: 18. CDR1 and CDR2 (germline): SNHLY, FYNNEI. The CDR3 DNA is TGTGCCAGCGGGGGTTTGTTGAGGGGGCGACGAACCTACGAGCAGTACTTC. This translates into CASGGLLRGRRTYEQYF. Complete variable domain (other parts from reference TRBV2 and TRBJ2-7): EPEVTQTPSHQVTQMGQEVILRCVPISNHLYFYWYRQILGQKVEFLVSFYNNEISEKSEIFDDQFSVERPDGSNFTLKIRSTKLEDSAMYFCASGGLLRGRRTYEQYFGPGTRLTVT.

The sample holds many counts of this clonotype. The chain links TRBV2 to TRBJ1-1, with 7 bases that match TRBD1. This CDR3 spans 14 amino acids. J gave up 1 base and V 3 bases, and 2 bases lay outside the gene matches. Germline CDR1 SNHLY, CDR2 FYNNEI. The CDR3 DNA follows: TGTGCCAGCAGTGACAGGGGGAAGAACACTGAAGCTTTCTTT. It encodes CASSDRGKNTEAFF.

This chain links TRBV19 with TRBJ1-5, with D unclear. The CDR3 sequence is 13 residues long. The germline gives CDR1 LNHDA, CDR2 SQIVND (reference sequence). V lost 7 bases, J lost 1 base, and 8 bases lay in between. CDR3 sequence reads: CASTWGSNQPQHF. The CDR3 bases are TGTGCCAGTACATGGGGAAGCAATCAGCCCCAGCATTTT.

This chain joins TRBV6-2 or TRBV6-3 and TRBJ1-2; D uncertain. Germline V lookup: CDR1 MNHEY, CDR2 SVGEGT. This CDR3 region has 14 residues. Trimming took 9 bases from V and 2 from J, leaving 16 bases between them. DNA of the CDR3: TGTGCCAGTACTCCCGCCTCACAGAACTATGGCTACACCTTC. Translating gives CASTPASQNYGYTF.